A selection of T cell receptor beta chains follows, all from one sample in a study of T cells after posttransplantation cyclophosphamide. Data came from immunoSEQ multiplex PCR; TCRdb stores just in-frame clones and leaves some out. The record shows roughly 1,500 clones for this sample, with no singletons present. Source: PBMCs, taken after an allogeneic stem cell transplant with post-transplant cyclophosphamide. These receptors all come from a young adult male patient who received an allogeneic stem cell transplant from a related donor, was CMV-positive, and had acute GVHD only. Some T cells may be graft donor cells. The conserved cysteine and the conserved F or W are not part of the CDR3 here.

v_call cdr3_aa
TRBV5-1 ASSPTGVTETQY
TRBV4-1 ASSPLGGNAEQY
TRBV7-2 ASSLAGQDTQY
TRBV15 ATSTGAGEWGYT
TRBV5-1 ASKIGGASYNEQF
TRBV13 ASSFRTASGNTIY
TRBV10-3 AISLTGRNTEAF
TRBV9 ASSAPSAHEVQGTGANVLT
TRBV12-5 ASGQTPGGGAPTDTQY
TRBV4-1 ASSPDRGPGELF
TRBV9 ASSVRPGQGEPYGYT
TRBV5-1 ASSLGQEGGYT
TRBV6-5 ASSSKRGGYNEQF
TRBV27 ASSLSTGNTGELF
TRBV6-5 ASRRLANYGYT
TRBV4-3 ASSQAPPTGGGGGYT
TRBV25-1 ASSTISTTGGYTEAF